The next 5 T cell receptor beta chains were all read from a single sample in a study of T cell repertoires and HLA-DP antigens. Clones were sequenced by immunoSEQ multiplex PCR, and TCRdb holds only the in-frame ones, with some missing. The data show approximately 100,000 clones, about 89% seen once. These receptors have no known antigen. The specimen sequenced was CD4+ T cells from PBMCs. The receptor set was obtained from a man in his fifties in good health and CMV-seronegative.

The rearrangement joins TRBV6-5 to TRBJ1-5; TRBD1 is a possible D gene (6 bases). CDR1 MNHEY and CDR2 SVGAGI come from the germline V gene. The CDR3 totals 15 residues. V lost 6 bases and J lost 2, with 14 bases in between. CDR3 in DNA: TGTGCCAGCAGCTCCGGGGCAGGGGGCAATCAGCCCCAGCATTTT. This translates into CASSSGAGGNQPQHF.

The genes are TRBV7-2 and TRBJ2-5; D possibly corresponds to TRBD1 (7 bases). In germline, CDR1 is SGHTA, CDR2 FQGNSA. Trimming shortened V by 2 bases and J by 1 base, and 17 bases separated the two germline ends. There are 17 residues in the CDR3. CDR3 in amino acids: CASSLRAGGPFQETQYF. The CDR3, as DNA: TGTGCCAGCAGCTTAAGGGCAGGGGGGCCCTTCCAAGAGACCCAGTACTTC.

This clone was recorded a few times. The chain is built from TRBV5-1 and TRBJ2-7; 12 nucleotides line up with TRBD2. Germline assignment: CDR1 SGHRS and CDR2 YFSETQ. The CDR3 contains 15 residues. The V gene end was trimmed by 4 bases and the J gene end by 6 bases; junction bases not matched to a gene: 8. The CDR3 loop is CASSPRTSGNGEQYF. The CDR3 DNA follows: TGCGCCAGCAGCCCCCGGACTAGCGGGAATGGCGAGCAGTACTTC.

The chain recombines TRBV7-2 with TRBJ2-7, with D unresolved. Per the germline V gene, CDR1 is SGHTA and CDR2 is FQGNSA. This CDR3 is 14 amino acids long. Trimming stripped 1 base from V and 2 bases from J, with 9 bases between. CDR3 nucleotides: TGTGCCAGCAGCTTAGTAGGCTTAACCTACGAGCAGTACTTC. Translation: CASSLVGLTYEQYF.

The chain links TRBV28 to TRBJ1-5; 8 positions match TRBD1. CDR1 MDHEN and CDR2 SYDVKM come from the germline V gene. The CDR3 has 15 residues. The trim removed 6 bases at V and 11 bases at J, leaving 15 bases unmatched. DNA for the CDR3: TGTGCCAGCAGGATAGACAGGGGTCGGGGTTGGGCCCAGCATTTT. It specifies CASRIDRGRGWAQHF.